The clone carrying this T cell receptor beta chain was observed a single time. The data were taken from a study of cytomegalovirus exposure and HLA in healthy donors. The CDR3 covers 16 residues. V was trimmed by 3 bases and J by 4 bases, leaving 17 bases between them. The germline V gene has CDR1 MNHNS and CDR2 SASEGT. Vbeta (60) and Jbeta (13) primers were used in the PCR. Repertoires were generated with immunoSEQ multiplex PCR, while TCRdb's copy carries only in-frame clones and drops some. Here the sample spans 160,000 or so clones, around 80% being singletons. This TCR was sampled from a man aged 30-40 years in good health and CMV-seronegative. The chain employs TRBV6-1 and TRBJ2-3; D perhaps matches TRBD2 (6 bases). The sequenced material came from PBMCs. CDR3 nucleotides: TGTGCCAGCAGTGAGAAGATTGGAGCGGGCGCAGATACGCAGTATTTT. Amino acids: CASSEKIGAGADTQYF.